The entry below gives a single TCR beta chain sequence along with its context. Its antigen has not been determined. There are no base qualities to consult, and no much larger clone falls within one base. This sample is drawn from a study of OX40 agonist ivuxolimab in advanced cancers. Broadly, across the study: The costimulatory receptor OX40 (CD134) was targeted by ivuxolimab, a fully human IgG2 agonistic monoclonal antibody. Partial responses were achieved by three dose-escalation patients, of whom one had hepatocellular carcinoma and two had cutaneous melanoma. The point of sequencing TCRbeta in the periphery was to test whether ivuxolimab changed TCR sequence diversity and drove clonal T-cell expansion. In the dose-escalation cohort, roughly 82% of patients were male, and the mean age was 60 years with a range of about 20 to 79. Among the roughly 50 dose-escalation patients, about 20 had hepatocellular carcinoma, approximately 15 melanoma, 9 renal cell carcinoma and 9 head and neck cancer. Intravenous ivuxolimab was administered to patients every 2 weeks at six dose levels: 0.01, 0.1, 0.3, 1.5, 3 and 10 mg/kg. Prior anti-PD-1, anti-PD-L1 or anti-CTLA-4 therapy was permitted, and checkpoint inhibitors had been received by under 50% of dose-escalation patients. The monotherapy dose-escalation portion (N ≈ 50 patients) of the phase I ivuxolimab trial is reported in the paper. Broad study findings and their caveats: Which antigens the clonally expanded peripheral T cells were specific for was not determined. In partial responders in the 0.1-3.0 mg/kg groups, normalized peripheral clonal expansion was found to be among the lowest, especially among CD8+ T cells. After ivuxolimab, more expanded clones were found on average in CD8+ T cells than in CD4+ T cells. Low levels of normalized T-cell clonal expansion were also seen in some nonresponding patients. Clonal expansion of both CD4+ and CD8+ blood T cells was observed from baseline to week 6 at doses 0.1 to 3.0 mg/kg.

Genomic DNA was isolated from the sorted cells so that the TCRbeta CDR3 region could be sequenced. The immunoSEQ Assay was used for sequencing of TCRbeta CDR3 regions. TCRdb obtained this table from immuneACCESS and retained in-frame rearrangements with V and J assigned. These tables miss some clones; where compared with another copy, unresolved V genes account for less than half of the shortfall, and the remainder is unexplained. In all, the sample holds around 76,000 clones, and 85% of those were seen once. Under 7% of the sample is taken by the ten largest. The trial excluded patients who had a history of autoimmune disease or were on systemic immunosuppression. In every dose cohort, peripheral blood was drawn for TCR sequencing at baseline, cycle 4 day 1, and cycle 7 day 1. The samples were drawn from a first-in-human, open-label, multicenter phase I dose-escalation trial of ivuxolimab. The trial enrolled adults with locally advanced or metastatic head and neck squamous cell, hepatocellular, melanoma or renal cell carcinoma. CD4+ and CD8+ T cells were sorted separately from peripheral blood before TCR sequencing.

CDR1 and CDR2 were assigned from the germline V gene as SGHTA and FQGTGA. The CDR3 runs 19 residues from the cysteine to the phenylalanine. The kept DNA is CDR3 alone, 57 bases in frame from the first base. Relative to germline, V is missing 6 bases and J is missing 7 bases, with 18 bases of the junction outside any gene match. Recombination joined TRBV7-3 with TRBJ2-1; the junction holds 13 bases that match TRBD2. The receptor was derived from an adult with an advanced solid tumor such as melanoma, head and neck, liver or kidney cancer. The sequences come from CD4+ or CD8+ T cells sorted from blood, collected in a trial of the OX40 agonist ivuxolimab. The CDR3 region has the sequence CASRRGLAGPDGGGNEQFF. The DNA sequence is given as TGTGCCAGCAGGCGGGGACTAGCGGGACCCGACGGCGGCGGAAATGAGCAGTTCTTC.